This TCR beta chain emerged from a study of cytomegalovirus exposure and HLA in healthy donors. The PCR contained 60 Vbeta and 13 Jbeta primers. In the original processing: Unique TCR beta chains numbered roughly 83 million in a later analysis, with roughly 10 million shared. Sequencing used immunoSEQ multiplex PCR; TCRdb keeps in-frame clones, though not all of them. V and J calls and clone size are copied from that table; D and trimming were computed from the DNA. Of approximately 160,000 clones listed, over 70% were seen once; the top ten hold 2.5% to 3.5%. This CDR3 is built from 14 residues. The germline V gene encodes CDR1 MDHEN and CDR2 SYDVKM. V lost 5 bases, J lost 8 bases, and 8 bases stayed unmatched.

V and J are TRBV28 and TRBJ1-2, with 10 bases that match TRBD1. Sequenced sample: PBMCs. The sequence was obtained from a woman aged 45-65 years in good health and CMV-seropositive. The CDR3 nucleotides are TGTGCCAGCAGTCGACTCGGGACAGGGGAGGGCTACACCTTC. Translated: CASSRLGTGEGYTF.